The rows below give T cell receptor beta chains drawn from one sample of a study of blood T cells in healthy people across ages. TCRdb called the 5' RACE reads again in MiXCR, with one record for every CDR3 protein. The sample includes about 1.6 million distinct CDR3 sequences, roughly 32% of them seen just once. The specimen was blood. These receptors were collected from a woman aged 25-40 years in good health. Both conserved end residues are part of each CDR3. D genes are given only for firm matches. The size of a clone is reported for some rows only, either as once, few or many, or as a class for expanded clones.

clone_size: -
d_call: -
j_call: TRBJ1-2
v_call: TRBV25-1
cdr3_nt: TGTGCCAGCAGTCCCTGGGGGGGGCACTATGGCTACACCTTC
cdr3_aa: CASSPWGGHYGYTF

clone_size: -
d_call: TRBD1
j_call: TRBJ1-2
v_call: TRBV30
cdr3_nt: TGTGCCTGGAGTGGGGACAGCTATGGCTACACCTTC
cdr3_aa: CAWSGDSYGYTF

clone_size: -
d_call: TRBD2
j_call: TRBJ2-3
v_call: TRBV20-1
cdr3_nt: TGCAGTGTTAGAGATCTGCGGGAGGGTCCAGATACGCAGTATTTT
cdr3_aa: CSVRDLREGPDTQYF

clone_size: once
d_call: TRBD2
j_call: TRBJ2-1
v_call: TRBV14
cdr3_nt: TGTGCCAGCAGTCCCCCTAACGGGAGGATAAATGAGCAGTTCTTC
cdr3_aa: CASSPPNGRINEQFF

clone_size: few
d_call: -
j_call: TRBJ2-3
v_call: TRBV15
cdr3_nt: TGTGCCACCAGCAGAGGGGTGGACTCTGGCGACACAGATACGCAGTATTTT
cdr3_aa: CATSRGVDSGDTDTQYF

clone_size: -
d_call: -
j_call: TRBJ1-5
v_call: TRBV5-1
cdr3_nt: TGCGCCAGCAGCTTGGTAGGAGGGGACAATCAGCCCCAGCATTTT
cdr3_aa: CASSLVGGDNQPQHF

clone_size: -
d_call: TRBD1
j_call: TRBJ2-7
v_call: TRBV20-1
cdr3_nt: TGCAGTGCTTCGCTCCGGGACAGCACCTACGAGCAGTACTTC
cdr3_aa: CSASLRDSTYEQYF

clone_size: -
d_call: -
j_call: TRBJ1-6
v_call: TRBV11-2
cdr3_nt: TGTGCCAGCAGCTTAGGGGGCCCGGGGGATTATAATTCACCCCTCCACTTT
cdr3_aa: CASSLGGPGDYNSPLHF

clone_size: -
d_call: -
j_call: TRBJ2-5
v_call: TRBV7-8
cdr3_nt: TGTGCCAGCAGCTCAGATGCTCTCTACGAGACCCAGTACTTC
cdr3_aa: CASSSDALYETQYF

clone_size: few
d_call: -
j_call: TRBJ2-5
v_call: TRBV28
cdr3_nt: TGTGCCAGCAGTTCCAGAGAACTCCAAGAGACCCAGTACTTC
cdr3_aa: CASSSRELQETQYF

clone_size: few
d_call: TRBD1
j_call: TRBJ2-4
v_call: TRBV7-8
cdr3_nt: TGTGCCACCACGGCCCAGGGGGCGGCAAACATTCAGTACTTC
cdr3_aa: CATTAQGAANIQYF

clone_size: few
d_call: TRBD2
j_call: TRBJ2-7
v_call: TRBV20-1
cdr3_nt: TGCAGTGCTCTTACAACTCTAGCGGGACGGACCTACGAGCAGTACTTC
cdr3_aa: CSALTTLAGRTYEQYF

clone_size: -
d_call: TRBD1
j_call: TRBJ2-5
v_call: TRBV5-1
cdr3_nt: TGCGCCAGCAGCTACGCCGGGACAGGGGTTATGAAGACCCAGTACTTC
cdr3_aa: CASSYAGTGVMKTQYF

clone_size: few
d_call: -
j_call: TRBJ2-3
v_call: TRBV2
cdr3_nt: TGTGCCAGCAGATCGGGACTGGGGATCATAGATACGCAGTATTTT
cdr3_aa: CASRSGLGIIDTQYF

clone_size: -
d_call: TRBD2
j_call: TRBJ2-1
v_call: TRBV20-1
cdr3_nt: TGCAGTGCTAGAGCCAGCGGGAGTGTGTCCTACAATGAGCAGTTCTTC
cdr3_aa: CSARASGSVSYNEQFF

clone_size: -
d_call: -
j_call: TRBJ2-1
v_call: TRBV3-1
cdr3_nt: TGTGCCAGCAACCAAGACCTCCACAATGAGCAGTTCTTC
cdr3_aa: CASNQDLHNEQFF

clone_size: few
d_call: TRBD1
j_call: TRBJ1-6
v_call: TRBV27
cdr3_nt: TGTGCCAGCGCTTCGACAGGGCCATCACCCCTCCACTTT
cdr3_aa: CASASTGPSPLHF

clone_size: -
d_call: TRBD2
j_call: TRBJ2-7
v_call: TRBV20-1
cdr3_nt: TGCAGTGCTAGACGAACCCTGGGGCTAGCGGGATACAATGAGCAGTACTTC
cdr3_aa: CSARRTLGLAGYNEQYF

clone_size: many
d_call: TRBD2
j_call: TRBJ2-1
v_call: TRBV7-9
cdr3_nt: TGTGCCAGCAGCTTACTAGCGGGAGGGCCGGGGTCCTACAATGAGCAGTTCTTC
cdr3_aa: CASSLLAGGPGSYNEQFF

clone_size: -
d_call: -
j_call: TRBJ2-7
v_call: TRBV5-5
cdr3_nt: TGTGCCAGCAGCTCCTCGGGGCCCCCCGGGCCCTACGAGCAGTACTTC
cdr3_aa: CASSSSGPPGPYEQYF

clone_size: once
d_call: -
j_call: TRBJ2-1
v_call: TRBV5-1
cdr3_nt: TGCGCCAGCAGGCTAGGAGGAAACTGCTACAATGAGCAGTTCTTC
cdr3_aa: CASRLGGNCYNEQFF

clone_size: -
d_call: -
j_call: TRBJ2-7
v_call: TRBV7-9
cdr3_nt: TGTGCCAGCAGCTACCTGGAGGTTTTGACCTACGAGCAGTACTTC
cdr3_aa: CASSYLEVLTYEQYF

clone_size: many
d_call: TRBD2
j_call: TRBJ2-3
v_call: TRBV12-5
cdr3_nt: TGTGCTAGTGGTTTGGGGACGGGAGGGCCGACGGATGCGCAGTATTTT
cdr3_aa: CASGLGTGGPTDAQYF

clone_size: -
d_call: TRBD2
j_call: TRBJ2-3
v_call: TRBV3-1
cdr3_nt: TGTGCCAGCAGCCAGGAAGGAGTAGCGGGGGGGAGAGATACACAGTATTTT
cdr3_aa: CASSQEGVAGGRDTQYF

clone_size: few
d_call: TRBD2
j_call: TRBJ2-5
v_call: TRBV20-1
cdr3_nt: TGCAGTGCCCCTAGCGGGGGGATAGAGACCCAGTACTTC
cdr3_aa: CSAPSGGIETQYF

clone_size: -
d_call: -
j_call: TRBJ2-1
v_call: TRBV9
cdr3_nt: TGTGCCAGCAGCCCACAAGGGAGCGGGTTCTTGAACAATGAGCAGTTCTTC
cdr3_aa: CASSPQGSGFLNNEQFF

clone_size: -
d_call: -
j_call: TRBJ2-5
v_call: TRBV3-1
cdr3_nt: TGTGCCAGCGGCCCGACGGGAGGGGGCAGCGAGACCCAGTACTTC
cdr3_aa: CASGPTGGGSETQYF

clone_size: -
d_call: TRBD1
j_call: TRBJ2-2
v_call: TRBV9
cdr3_nt: TGTGCCAGCGAAGGACAGGGGTTGGACACCGGGGAGCTGTTTTTT
cdr3_aa: CASEGQGLDTGELFF

clone_size: many
d_call: TRBD1
j_call: TRBJ2-7
v_call: TRBV12-3/TRBV12-4
cdr3_nt: TGTGCCAGCAGTTTGGACAGGGGAGACTACGAGCAGTACTTC
cdr3_aa: CASSLDRGDYEQYF

clone_size: -
d_call: TRBD2
j_call: TRBJ2-7
v_call: TRBV7-3
cdr3_nt: TGTGCCAGCAGCCGACGGGGGGTAGCGGGAGGGCCAAGCTACGAGCAGTACTTC
cdr3_aa: CASSRRGVAGGPSYEQYF

clone_size: -
d_call: -
j_call: TRBJ2-7
v_call: TRBV20-1
cdr3_nt: TGCAGTGCTGGCCAGCGACTAGTCGCCTACGAGCAGTACTTC
cdr3_aa: CSAGQRLVAYEQYF

clone_size: many
d_call: -
j_call: TRBJ2-7
v_call: TRBV10-3
cdr3_nt: TGTGCCATCATGACGGGGGGCAGCTACGAGCAGTACTTC
cdr3_aa: CAIMTGGSYEQYF

clone_size: -
d_call: -
j_call: TRBJ2-1
v_call: TRBV10-3
cdr3_nt: TGTGCCATCAGCCCCGGGCCGAGCGGAGGTCAGCAGTTCTTC
cdr3_aa: CAISPGPSGGQQFF

clone_size: -
d_call: -
j_call: TRBJ2-1
v_call: TRBV5-1
cdr3_nt: TGCGCCAGCAGCCGCCCCAACAGCGGCCCCTACAATGAGCAGTTCTTC
cdr3_aa: CASSRPNSGPYNEQFF

clone_size: -
d_call: -
j_call: TRBJ1-6
v_call: TRBV29-1
cdr3_nt: TGCAACGTCGTAGCGAGGGGCTTAGGCTCCTATAATTCACCCCTCCACTTT
cdr3_aa: CNVVARGLGSYNSPLHF

clone_size: few
d_call: TRBD2
j_call: TRBJ2-3
v_call: TRBV4-1
cdr3_nt: TGCGCCAGCAGCTCCCCCGGGACTAGCGGGGGAGATACGCAGTATTTT
cdr3_aa: CASSSPGTSGGDTQYF

clone_size: -
d_call: TRBD2
j_call: TRBJ2-7
v_call: TRBV7-8
cdr3_nt: TGTGCCAGCAGCTTAGGTCTAGCGGGGGCCAACTACGAGCAGTACTTC
cdr3_aa: CASSLGLAGANYEQYF

clone_size: many
d_call: TRBD1
j_call: TRBJ2-3
v_call: TRBV5-1
cdr3_nt: TGCGCCAGCAGCTCCCTGGGACAGGGGGCTCGGGATACGCAGTATTTT
cdr3_aa: CASSSLGQGARDTQYF

clone_size: many
d_call: -
j_call: TRBJ2-3
v_call: TRBV6-2/TRBV6-3
cdr3_nt: TGTGCCAGCAGTTTCTACACAGATACGCAGTATTTT
cdr3_aa: CASSFYTDTQYF

clone_size: -
d_call: -
j_call: TRBJ2-1
v_call: TRBV6-6
cdr3_nt: TGTGCCAGTACCGTAGGGGGTATGTCGAGCTCCTACAATGAGCAGTTCTTC
cdr3_aa: CASTVGGMSSSYNEQFF

clone_size: few
d_call: -
j_call: TRBJ2-2
v_call: TRBV29-1
cdr3_nt: TGCAGCGTTGTAGCGGTAAACACCGGGGAGCTGTTTTTT
cdr3_aa: CSVVAVNTGELFF

clone_size: many
d_call: TRBD2
j_call: TRBJ2-3
v_call: TRBV2
cdr3_nt: TGTGCCAGCACACCAGGGACTAGCCGGAGCACAGATACGCAGTATTTT
cdr3_aa: CASTPGTSRSTDTQYF

clone_size: few
d_call: -
j_call: TRBJ2-4
v_call: TRBV2
cdr3_nt: TGTGCCAGCAGTTCGCGGAAAAACATTCAGTACTTC
cdr3_aa: CASSSRKNIQYF

clone_size: -
d_call: TRBD1
j_call: TRBJ1-2
v_call: TRBV5-4
cdr3_nt: TGTGCCAGCAGCATGCCCGAGGGGGCTCAATATGGCTACACCTTC
cdr3_aa: CASSMPEGAQYGYTF

clone_size: -
d_call: -
j_call: TRBJ2-5
v_call: TRBV3-1
cdr3_nt: TGTGCCAGCAGCCAAATCTCCTACGAGCGGTACTTC
cdr3_aa: CASSQISYERYF

clone_size: few
d_call: TRBD2
j_call: TRBJ2-7
v_call: TRBV27
cdr3_nt: TGTGCCAGCAGTTTAATGCGGGGGTGGTCCTACGAGCAGTACTTC
cdr3_aa: CASSLMRGWSYEQYF

clone_size: -
d_call: TRBD1
j_call: TRBJ1-2
v_call: TRBV12-3/TRBV12-4
cdr3_nt: TGTGCCAGCAGTTTGGCGGCAGGGGGTCCTCAGGATGGCTACACCTTC
cdr3_aa: CASSLAAGGPQDGYTF

clone_size: -
d_call: -
j_call: TRBJ2-5
v_call: TRBV27
cdr3_nt: TGTGCCAGCAGTTTTGAGGGGGGACCCCAAGAGACCCAGTACTTC
cdr3_aa: CASSFEGGPQETQYF

clone_size: -
d_call: -
j_call: TRBJ2-7
v_call: TRBV20-1
cdr3_nt: TGCAGTGCTAGAGATATGGGGCACGAGCAGTACTTC
cdr3_aa: CSARDMGHEQYF

clone_size: -
d_call: -
j_call: TRBJ2-1
v_call: TRBV6-2/TRBV6-3
cdr3_nt: TGTGCCAGCGGATTCGGTTTAGGGGAGCAGTTCTTC
cdr3_aa: CASGFGLGEQFF

clone_size: few
d_call: TRBD1
j_call: TRBJ2-1
v_call: TRBV5-1
cdr3_nt: TGCGCCAGCAGCTCCCGGGACAGGGGGCTTGGTGAGCAGTTCTTC
cdr3_aa: CASSSRDRGLGEQFF

clone_size: -
d_call: -
j_call: TRBJ1-4
v_call: TRBV30
cdr3_nt: TGTGCCTGGCAGGGGCCTAATGAAAAACTGTTTTTT
cdr3_aa: CAWQGPNEKLFF

clone_size: few
d_call: TRBD1
j_call: TRBJ2-7
v_call: TRBV20-1
cdr3_nt: TGCAGTGCTAGCGAGACAGGGGTCGAGCAGTACTTC
cdr3_aa: CSASETGVEQYF

clone_size: -
d_call: TRBD1
j_call: TRBJ2-7
v_call: TRBV2
cdr3_nt: TGTGCCAGCATCCCCCGGGACAGGTCTACCTACGAGCAGTACTTC
cdr3_aa: CASIPRDRSTYEQYF

clone_size: -
d_call: -
j_call: TRBJ2-7
v_call: TRBV3-1
cdr3_nt: TGTGCCAGCAGGGCGACCGGCCAGAGCTACGAGCAGTACTTC
cdr3_aa: CASRATGQSYEQYF

clone_size: few
d_call: -
j_call: TRBJ2-3
v_call: TRBV6-4
cdr3_nt: TGTGCCAGCAGTGACTCCACCCGGGGCCCCACAGATACGCAGTATTTT
cdr3_aa: CASSDSTRGPTDTQYF